A single sample gave rise to the 20 T cell receptor beta chains below, sequenced in a study of shared clonotypes between healthy human individuals. Produced via immunoSEQ multiplex PCR; TCRdb's table is partial and in-frame only. This sample has 450,000 to 600,000 clones, with 79% found just once. The source material was PBMCs. Source of these receptors: a woman in her forties in good health. Some clones in this sample may be carry-over from other donors' samples.

This clone was seen at least ten times. The V call is TRBV15, the J call TRBJ1-2; D is perhaps TRBD1 (5 bases). CDR1 is LNHNV, CDR2 YYDKDF, per germline (reference sequence). This CDR3 has 15 residues. Trimming stripped 5 bases from V and 8 bases from J, with 21 bases between. Here the CDR3 DNA reads TGTGCCACCAGCGGGGGATTGGGACGAATTGGGGGCTACACCTTC. Residues: CATSGGLGRIGGYTF.

V gene TRBV10-3 combines with J gene TRBJ2-1; D call uncertain. V dropped 4 bases and J dropped 0 bases, with 13 bases sitting between them. The germline CDR1 and CDR2 sequences are ENHRY and SYGVKD. The CDR3 contains 16 residues. The DNA for the CDR3 is TGTGCCATCAGTGTCTCTTACGTGAGCTCCTACAATGAGCAGTTCTTC. As protein: CAISVSYVSSYNEQFF.

V usage is TRBV6-6 and J usage is TRBJ2-2; 11 bases map to TRBD2. The CDR3 is made up of 14 amino acids. The germline CDR1 and CDR2 sequences are MNHNY and SVGAGI (reference sequence). The junction had 3 bases not matched to a gene; V was cut back by 6 bases and J by 6 bases. CDR3 in DNA: TGTGCCAGCAGCCTTAGCGGGAGGGCCGGGGAGCTGTTTTTT. Translating it yields CASSLSGRAGELFF.

There are a few counts of this clone. The rearrangement uses TRBV7-2 and TRBJ2-7, with a weak D call TRBD1 (5 bases). The CDR3 spans 15 residues. Germline values: CDR1 SGHTA, CDR2 FQGNSA. V lost 2 bases and J 2 bases, leaving 13 bases between the germline ends. Written as DNA, the CDR3 is TGTGCCAGCAGCTTAAGGGGCGGCACAACCTACGAGCAGTACTTC. As protein: CASSLRGGTTYEQYF.

The chain combines TRBV9 with TRBJ2-1, with 10 bases matching TRBD2. The V and J ends lost 4 bases and 7 bases, in that order; junction bases with no gene match: 8. CDR1 SGDLS and CDR2 YYNGEE come from the germline V gene. The CDR3 length is 15 residues. DNA for the CDR3: TGTGCCAGCAGCCTCTCTAGCGGGAGTATGAATGAGCAGTTCTTC. Its translation: CASSLSSGSMNEQFF.

The chain is built from TRBV28 and TRBJ2-2, with 8 nucleotides matching TRBD1. Germline-derived CDR1 and CDR2 are MDHEN and SYDVKM. The V segment lost 6 bases and the J segment 0 bases; nucleotides outside the gene matches: 9. The CDR3 covers 17 residues. As DNA, the CDR3 is TGTGCCAGCAGAGGGCCTCAGGGACAGGCGAACACCGGGGAGCTGTTTTTT. The encoded protein is CASRGPQGQANTGELFF.

This clone was recorded once. The chain is built from TRBV4-3 and TRBJ1-4; TRBD1 matches at 7 bases. The germline CDR1 and CDR2 sequences are LGHNA and YSLEER. Trimming removed 1 base from V and 4 bases from J; junction bases left unmatched: 3. The CDR3 spans 15 residues. The CDR3, as DNA: TGCGCCAGCAGCCAAGCAGGGGGGATTAATGAAAAACTGTTTTTT. Translating it yields CASSQAGGINEKLFF.

This clone has at least ten counts. The gene calls are TRBV14 and TRBJ2-1, with 8 nucleotides matching TRBD2. With 2 bases clipped from V and 4 bases from J, the junction kept 22 bases outside the gene matches. The CDR3 loop spans 21 amino acids. Germline CDR1 SGHDN, CDR2 FVKESK. The CDR3, as DNA: TGTGCCAGCAGCCAATTCAGGCTAGCGGGCCCGACTTCCCAATTATACAATGAGCAGTTCTTC. Amino acid sequence: CASSQFRLAGPTSQLYNEQFF. The full variable domain, in which reference TRBV14 and TRBJ2-1 provide the parts outside the CDR3, is EAGVTQFPSHSVIEKGQTVTLRCDPISGHDNLYWYRRVMGKEIKFLLHFVKESKQDESGMPNNRFLAERTGGTYSTLKVQPAELEDSGVYFCASSQFRLAGPTSQLYNEQFFGPGTRLTVL.

V gene TRBV5-1 combines with J gene TRBJ1-1; 10 bases are a match to TRBD1. J lost 1 base, V lost 2 bases, and 11 bases had no gene match. CDR3 length: 18 residues. The germline V gene encodes CDR1 SGHRS and CDR2 YFSETQ. CDR3 residues: CASSFPKGQGFKNTEAFF. Here the CDR3 DNA reads TGCGCCAGCAGCTTTCCAAAGGGACAGGGGTTTAAGAACACTGAAGCTTTCTTT.

This clone showed up just a few times. The genes are TRBV4-1 and TRBJ2-5; D is uncertain. The CDR3 loop spans 17 amino acids. Germline assignment: CDR1 MGHRA and CDR2 YSYEKL. Trimming took off 2 bases at V and 0 bases at J, with 16 bases between the two ends. The chain's CDR3 is CASSQYFRLGDQETQYF. The CDR3 coding sequence is TGCGCCAGCAGCCAATATTTCCGGCTTGGGGACCAAGAGACCCAGTACTTC.

This clone was recorded once. V and J are TRBV21-1 and TRBJ2-2; the table gives TRBD1 as D, unverified against the DNA. TRBV21-1 is a recognized pseudogene. This CDR3 region has 16 residues. Here the CDR3 reads CASSKGKGVDTGELFF. The CDR3 region has the DNA TGTGCCAGCAGCAAAGGTAAGGGGGTGGACACCGGGGAGCTGTTTTTT.

This clone has more than one count but fewer than ten. V gene TRBV25-1 combines with J gene TRBJ2-1; D gene ambiguous. Germline CDR1 MGHDK, CDR2 SYGVNS. The V gene lost 5 bases and the J gene lost 9 bases, with 17 bases spanning the gap. CDR3 length: 14 residues. CDR3 sequence reads: CASSPSSGQIEQFF. CDR3 nucleotide sequence: TGTGCCAGCAGTCCCTCGTCTGGGCAGATTGAGCAGTTCTTC.

The V call is TRBV7-9, the J call TRBJ2-7, with TRBD2 matching 15 bases. CDR3 size: 17 residues. Germline V gene data show CDR1 as SEHNR and CDR2 as FQNEAQ (reference sequence). V was clipped by 4 bases and J by 4 bases; unmatched bases: 8. This chain's CDR3 is CASSSGTSGRPTYEQYF. Here the CDR3 DNA reads TGTGCCAGCAGCTCAGGGACTAGCGGGAGGCCCACATACGAGCAGTACTTC.

The chain recombines TRBV7-2 with TRBJ1-3, with D unclear. V gave up 3 bases and J gave up 0 bases, with 3 bases separating them. The CDR3 is 13 residues long. In germline, CDR1 is SGHTA, CDR2 FQGNSA. CDR3 protein: CASSLSSGNTIYF. The CDR3 coding sequence is TGTGCCAGCAGCTTGAGCTCTGGAAACACCATATATTTT.

The chain has TRBV4-1 and TRBJ2-7, with 7 positions matching TRBD1. Looked up from germline, CDR1 is MGHRA and CDR2 is YSYEKL. The junction had 5 bases not matched to a gene; V was cut back by 1 base and J by 2 bases. This CDR3 comprises 15 residues. The CDR3 protein is CASSQAGTVTYEQYF. The CDR3 nucleotides read TGCGCCAGCAGCCAAGCGGGGACAGTAACCTACGAGCAGTACTTC.

The rearrangement links TRBV18 to TRBJ1-1; D is uncertain. Trimming took off 4 bases at V and 1 base at J, with 10 bases between the two ends. The germline V gene has CDR1 KGHSH and CDR2 LQKENI. The CDR3 runs to 14 residues. CDR3 loop: CASSLWAPNTEAFF. The CDR3 nucleotides are TGTGCCAGCTCACTTTGGGCACCGAACACTGAAGCTTTCTTT.

This rearrangement joins TRBV7-2 to TRBJ1-2; no clear D gene. CDR3 size: 15 residues. With 5 bases removed from V and 4 bases from J, the gap between germline ends came to 17 bases. In germline, CDR1 is SGHTA, CDR2 FQGNSA. The CDR3 DNA sequence: TGTGCCAGCAGCCCCAGAACAGATCCTTTCTATGGCTACACCTTC. The encoded protein is CASSPRTDPFYGYTF. Full variable domain (rest looked up from reference TRBV7-2 and TRBJ1-2): GAGVSQSPSNKVTEKGKDVELRCDPISGHTALYWYRQSLGQGLEFLIYFQGNSAPDKSGLPSDRFSAERTGGSVSTLTIQRTQQEDSAVYLCASSPRTDPFYGYTFGSGTRLTVV.

With respect to this clone: Only one base separates this from a far larger clonotype, so it likely reflects a read error. The chain has TRBV27 and TRBJ1-1; D is undetermined. With 6 bases removed from V and 1 base from J, the gap between germline ends came to 9 bases. Germline V CDR1 and CDR2: MNHEY, SMNVEV (reference sequence). The CDR3 length is 13 residues. CDR3 loop: CASSERKNTEAFF. DNA for the CDR3: TGTGCCAGCAGCGAGAGGAAGAACACTGAAGCTTTCTTT.

The chain employs TRBV27 and TRBJ2-5, with no clear D. V was clipped by 4 bases and J by 7 bases, with 10 bases between them. Germline CDR1 reads MNHEY; CDR2 reads SMNVEV (reference sequence). This CDR3 is 12 amino acids long. The CDR3 nucleotides read TGTGCCAGCAGTTCGGTACTGGGGACCCAGTACTTC. Translating it yields CASSSVLGTQYF.

This clone was counted a few times. The V call is TRBV18, the J call TRBJ2-7; 10 nucleotides align to TRBD2. Germline CDR1 KGHSH, CDR2 LQKENI. CDR3 length equals 16 residues. Trimming removed 3 bases from V and 7 bases from J; junction bases left unmatched: 12. The CDR3 DNA follows: TGTGCCAGCTCACCTACCTCAGCGGGAGGGCCTCGTGAGCAGTACTTC. It specifies CASSPTSAGGPREQYF.